Below are 2 T cell receptor beta chains sequenced from a single sample in a study of response to subunit inactivated influenza vaccine. Using its own MiXCR run on the RT-PCR reads, TCRdb lists one record per CDR3 protein. The data contain around 300,000 distinct CDR3 sequences, approximately 23% of them singletons. This specimen was PBMCs from blood, taken less than 22 months after vaccination. All receptors derive from a man aged 50 to 69 who received an inactivated influenza vaccine.

This clonotype was found many times. The genes are TRBV2 and TRBJ1-6, with a possible D match to TRBD1 (6 bases). Trimming removed 3 bases at V and 13 bases at J, with 22 bases between. Per germline, CDR1 SNHLY and CDR2 FYNNEI. The CDR3 extends over 16 amino acids. The CDR3 here is CASSDPQSTGLRPLHF. The CDR3 DNA sequence: TGTGCCAGCAGTGACCCCCAATCGACAGGTCTAAGGCCCCTCCACTTT.

This clonotype was found a few times. This chain uses TRBV5-1 with TRBJ2-3; 7 bases agree with TRBD2. CDR1 and CDR2 from the germline V gene are SGHRS and YFSETQ. The J segment lost 5 bases and the V segment lost 0 bases, leaving 3 bases of the junction unmatched. The CDR3 is 14 residues long. The CDR3 here is CASSLGLAEDTQYF. In DNA, the CDR3 is TGCGCCAGCAGCTTGGGTCTAGCGGAAGATACGCAGTATTTT.